A selection of T cell receptor beta chains follows, all from one sample in a study of T cell repertoires in cytomegalovirus infection. No antigen is known for these receptors. MiXCR, applied by TCRdb to the reads, yields one record per CDR3 protein. Among a few hundred thousand distinct CDR3 sequences listed, around 29% were seen once. Sequencing was performed on cultured PBMCs, taken from culture after CMV antigen stimulation. Every receptor here comes from a human donor in good health (CMV status not recorded). Some clones in this sample may be carry-over from other donors' samples. The CDR3 runs from the conserved cysteine through the conserved F or W. The D gene is left open where the match is weak. The size entry is marked missing in some rows and otherwise reads once, few, many or a size class.

clone_size j_call d_call v_call cdr3_nt cdr3_aa
many TRBJ1-5 TRBD1 TRBV27 TGTGCCAGCAGCTTGACAGGGAGCAATCAGCCCCAGCATTTT CASSLTGSNQPQHF
once TRBJ2-1 TRBD2 TRBV19 TGTGCCAGTAAGACTAGCGGGACCTACTCCTACAATGAGCAGTTCTTC CASKTSGTYSYNEQFF
many TRBJ1-2 NA TRBV18 TGTGCCAGCTCACGACGACGAGACGAACAGGGAAGAGGCTACACCTTC CASSRRRDEQGRGYTF
many TRBJ2-7 TRBD2 TRBV19 TGTGCCAGTAGTACCAGAACCAGCGGGAGCTACGAGCAGTACTTC CASSTRTSGSYEQYF
many TRBJ1-2 NA TRBV7-2 TGTGCCAGCAGCACGGAGACGCTCGGTGGCTACACCTTC CASSTETLGGYTF
few TRBJ1-5 TRBD1 TRBV12-3/TRBV12-4 TGTGCCAGCAGGGGGGACAGCCTGAATCAGCCCCAGCATTTT CASRGDSLNQPQHF
NA TRBJ2-7 NA TRBV15 TGTGCCACCAGCAGAGTTAATCAGGGTTACGAGCAGTACTTC CATSRVNQGYEQYF
NA TRBJ2-3 NA TRBV20-1 TGCAGTGCCAGACTGACAGATACGCAGTATTTT CSARLTDTQYF
many TRBJ1-6 TRBD1 TRBV6-1 TGTGCCAGCAGTCATCGACAGGGTAGGGTGCGGTCACCCCTCCACTTT CASSHRQGRVRSPLHF
once TRBJ1-2 TRBD1 TRBV5-4 TGTGCCAGCAGTGTCTTGACAGGGACCTATGGCTACACCTTC CASSVLTGTYGYTF
NA TRBJ2-5 TRBD2 TRBV14 TGTGCCAGCAGCCCCAAGAGGTTAGCGGGGGAAGAGACCCAGTACTTC CASSPKRLAGEETQYF
few TRBJ1-2 NA TRBV7-2 TGTGCCAGCAGCTTAGCGGACGGTTTCTATGGCTACACCTTC CASSLADGFYGYTF
NA TRBJ1-4 NA TRBV7-4 TGTGCCAGCTTCGGGGGACGAGAAAAACTGTTTTTT CASFGGREKLFF
NA TRBJ2-3 NA TRBV6-6 TGTGCCAGCAGTTACTCTTCAGATACGCAGTATTTT CASSYSSDTQYF
few TRBJ2-7 TRBD2 TRBV11-2 TGTGCCAGCAGCTTAGGATATAGACTAGCGGGGGCCGTCTCCTACGAGCAGTACTTC CASSLGYRLAGAVSYEQYF
few TRBJ1-4 TRBD1 TRBV2 TGTGCCACCAAAAGGGAAGAGACAGGGTATGAAAAACTGTTTTTT CATKREETGYEKLFF
NA TRBJ2-1 NA TRBV19 TGTGCCAGTAAAGAAGGATCAGCGATTGGGGACAATGAGCAGTTCTTC CASKEGSAIGDNEQFF
NA TRBJ1-1 NA TRBV5-1 TGCGCCAGCAGCCAGTCTAAACCAAACACTGAAGCTTTCTTT CASSQSKPNTEAFF
NA TRBJ1-3 NA TRBV5-8 TGTGCCAGCAGCATATCGACCGGAGTCGGTGGAAACACCATATATTTT CASSISTGVGGNTIYF
NA TRBJ1-6 TRBD1 TRBV6-5 TGTGCCAGCAGTCGGACAGGGGGATCAAATTCACCCCTCCACTTT CASSRTGGSNSPLHF
many TRBJ1-4 NA TRBV7-2 TGTGCCAGCAGCTTGGACATGATTAATGAAAAACTGTTTTTT CASSLDMINEKLFF
few TRBJ2-1 NA TRBV12-3/TRBV12-4 TGTGCCAGCAGTCTCCGGGGCGTTCAGGCGAATGAGCAGTTCTTC CASSLRGVQANEQFF
few TRBJ2-7 NA TRBV25-1 TGTGCCAGCACGGGACAAACTTACGAGCAGTACTTC CASTGQTYEQYF
once TRBJ2-1 NA TRBV6-5 TGTGCCAGCAGTTACTTGGGGGGGGGGCTGGGGCCCTATGAGCAGTTCTTC CASSYLGGGLGPYEQFF
many TRBJ1-2 NA TRBV19 TGTGCCAGTAGTACTTACCGGACGGGGAACTATGGCTACACCTTC CASSTYRTGNYGYTF
many TRBJ1-6 NA TRBV7-8 TGTGCCAGCAGCTTAGGGCCCCAGAGGACCCTCCACTTT CASSLGPQRTLHF
NA TRBJ1-1 TRBD1 TRBV27 TGTGCCAGCAGGGGGACAGGCATGAACACTGAAGCTTTCTTT CASRGTGMNTEAFF
NA TRBJ1-1 NA TRBV28 TGTGCCAGCAGCCCGCGGGGTCCCAGAAGGGTGACTGAAGCTTTCTTT CASSPRGPRRVTEAFF
few TRBJ1-1 NA TRBV9 TGTGCCAGCAGCGTTCGGTCCCTGAACACTGAAGCTTTCTTT CASSVRSLNTEAFF
NA TRBJ1-1 NA TRBV10-3 TGTGCCATCAGTGAGTCGGCGGGGACGAACACTGAAGCTTTCTTT CAISESAGTNTEAFF
NA TRBJ1-2 NA TRBV7-4 TGTGCCAGCAGCTCCCAGGGCACAGGGAACTATGGCTACACCTTC CASSSQGTGNYGYTF
few TRBJ2-1 TRBD2 TRBV19 TGTGCCAGTAGTATCAATCCCACTAGCGGGAAGAATGAGCAGTTCTTC CASSINPTSGKNEQFF
NA TRBJ2-3 TRBD1 TRBV7-2 TGTGCCAGCAGCCCGACAGGGCAGTCAGATACGCAGTATTTT CASSPTGQSDTQYF
NA TRBJ2-1 TRBD1 TRBV15 TGTGCCACCAGCCTTCGGGACAGGGTTGACAATGAGCAGTTCTTC CATSLRDRVDNEQFF
NA TRBJ1-1 TRBD1 TRBV10-3 TGTGCCATCAGGGGACAGCCGAACACTGAAGCTTTCTTT CAIRGQPNTEAFF
few TRBJ2-2 TRBD1 TRBV9 TGTGCCAGCAACAGACAGGGGGCGAACACCGGGGAGCTGTTTTTT CASNRQGANTGELFF
NA TRBJ2-3 NA TRBV27 TGTGCCAGCAACCCCCATACTTTCACAGATACGCAGTATTTT CASNPHTFTDTQYF
few TRBJ2-3 NA TRBV5-1 TGCGCCAGCAGCTTGGTGGGGAGTTCCACAGATACGCAGTATTTT CASSLVGSSTDTQYF
many TRBJ1-1 TRBD1 TRBV7-2 TGTGCCAGCAGCTTGGGGACAGGCAGCACTGAAGCTTTCTTT CASSLGTGSTEAFF
few TRBJ2-5 TRBD2 TRBV12-3/TRBV12-4 TGTGCCAGCAGTTTTTCGGGGGGAAAGGGAAAGACCCAGTACTTC CASSFSGGKGKTQYF
few TRBJ1-4 TRBD1 TRBV27 TGTGCCAGCAGTTTACAGGGGGTCCCTAATGAAAAACTGTTTTTT CASSLQGVPNEKLFF
NA TRBJ1-1 TRBD1 TRBV20-1 TGCAGTGCTCAGACAGGGGGCCAACCTGGGGCTGAAGCTTTCTTT CSAQTGGQPGAEAFF
few TRBJ1-5 NA TRBV10-3 TGTGCCATCAGTGAGTGGACAAGTGATCAGCCCCAGCATTTT CAISEWTSDQPQHF
NA TRBJ1-3 NA TRBV11-1 TGTGCCAGCAGCGGCGAAGATGGAAACACCATATATTTT CASSGEDGNTIYF
many TRBJ2-5 NA TRBV7-9 TGTGCCAGCAGCTTAGTGGGACCGATGCGTGTACGCTTAGAGACCCAGTACTTC CASSLVGPMRVRLETQYF
NA TRBJ2-6 NA TRBV7-6 TGTGCCAGCAGCTTAGTTGGGGCAGGGGAAGCCTCTGGGGCCAACGTCCTGACTTTC CASSLVGAGEASGANVLTF
few TRBJ2-5 TRBD2 TRBV24-1 TGTGCCACCAGTGATACAGCGGGGGCGAGGGGACAAGAGACCCAGTACTTC CATSDTAGARGQETQYF
few TRBJ2-3 TRBD2 TRBV4-2 TGTGCCAGCAGCCAGACTAGCGGGGGAACAGATACGCAGTATTTT CASSQTSGGTDTQYF
NA TRBJ1-5 NA TRBV19 TGTGCCAGTAGTATAGCAGGCTTACGCACGGCGGCTCATCAGCCCCAGCATTTT CASSIAGLRTAAHQPQHF
large TRBJ2-1 NA TRBV6-1 TGTGCCAGCAGAGGGTCTGGGACTCGATCCTACAATGAGCAGTTCTTC CASRGSGTRSYNEQFF
few TRBJ1-4 NA TRBV7-2 TGTGCCAGCAGCGTCGGGAACGTAAATGAAAAACTGTTTTTT CASSVGNVNEKLFF
few TRBJ1-5 NA TRBV6-1 TGTGCCAGCAGTACCTGGCAAGGTGATCAGCCCCAGCATTTT CASSTWQGDQPQHF
many TRBJ2-3 NA TRBV11-3 TGTGCCAGCAGCTTAAGGCGGGGCACAGATACGCAGTATTTT CASSLRRGTDTQYF
NA TRBJ2-7 NA TRBV6-6 TGTGCCAGCAGTTACCAAGGTAACTACGAGCAGTACTTC CASSYQGNYEQYF
NA TRBJ2-2 TRBD1 TRBV5-1 TGCGCCAGCAGCTTGGGACCTCGGACAGGGAACACCGGGGAGCTGTTTTTT CASSLGPRTGNTGELFF
NA TRBJ2-3 TRBD1 TRBV7-8 TGTGCCAGCAGCTTAGCGCTCGGACAGGGGGCAGATACGCAGTATTTT CASSLALGQGADTQYF
many TRBJ1-2 TRBD1 TRBV7-2 TGTGCCAGCAGCAGACCGGGACAGAGGGGCTATGGCTACACCTTC CASSRPGQRGYGYTF
few TRBJ2-6 NA TRBV12-3/TRBV12-4 TGTGCCAGCAGTCCCCGCCTACGGGGCTCTGGGGCCAACGTCCTGACTTTC CASSPRLRGSGANVLTF
NA TRBJ2-1 TRBD1 TRBV5-6 TGTGCCAGCAGCTCGTCGACAGGGAGCTCCTACAATGAGCAGTTCTTC CASSSSTGSSYNEQFF
NA TRBJ1-2 NA TRBV12-3/TRBV12-4 TGTGCCAGCACTTGGACATTCATCTATGGCTACACCTTC CASTWTFIYGYTF